These 15 T cell receptor beta chains were sequenced from one sample in a study of blood T cell repertoires in COVID-19. Using immunoSEQ multiplex PCR, the repertoire was profiled, and TCRdb retains in-frame clones only, with some absent. The repertoire holds 86,000 or so clones, with approximately 79% as singletons. Sequenced: peripheral blood. Receptors were obtained from a man in his 70s with acute or convalescent COVID-19.

This clone was detected once. CDR3 sequence reads: CASSLEAGGPHEQYF. The CDR3 coding sequence is TGCGCCAGCAGCTTGGAAGCGGGGGGGCCCCACGAGCAGTACTTC. The V call is TRBV5-1, the J call TRBJ2-7; 10 bases are a match to TRBD2. Germline assignment: CDR1 SGHRS and CDR2 YFSETQ. The junction had 5 bases not matched to a gene; V was cut back by 0 bases and J by 5 bases. CDR3 length: 15 amino acids. Using reference TRBV5-1 and TRBJ2-7 for the parts outside the CDR3, the full variable domain is KAGVTQTPRYLIKTRGQQVTLSCSPISGHRSVSWYQQTPGQGLQFLFEYFSETQRNKGNFPGRFSGRQFSNSRSEMNVSTLELGDSALYLCASSLEAGGPHEQYFGPGTRLTVT.

The V and J genes are TRBV5-4 and TRBJ1-6, with 8 bases matching TRBD1. The length of the CDR3 is 16 residues. Trimming cost V 1 base and J 7 bases; bases outside gene matches: 7. From germline, CDR1 is SGHNT and CDR2 YYREEE (reference sequence). The CDR3 sequence: CASSLLTGAGNSPLHF. The CDR3, as DNA: TGTGCCAGCAGCTTGTTGACAGGGGCTGGCAATTCACCCCTCCACTTT.

The chain couples TRBV6-5 to TRBJ2-2; 14 bases are a match to TRBD2. The CDR3 has 14 residues. Germline values: CDR1 MNHEY, CDR2 SVGAGI. CDR3 residues: CASRLAGGAGELFF. The CDR3 DNA reads as TGTGCGAGCCGACTAGCGGGGGGGGCCGGGGAGCTGTTTTTT.

This clone showed up just once. The J gene is TRBJ2-1, the V gene TRBV14; a possible D gene is TRBD2 (7 bases). V lost 4 bases, J lost 2 bases, and 15 bases lay in between. There are 16 residues in the CDR3. Germline CDR1 reads SGHDN; CDR2 reads FVKESK. The DNA for the CDR3 is TGTGCCAGCAGCCCAGTGAGGGGGGGCCCCTACAATGAGCAGTTCTTC. Its protein is CASSPVRGGPYNEQFF.

The V and J genes are TRBV12-3 or TRBV12-4 and TRBJ1-1; no clear D. V lost 2 bases, J lost 7 bases, and 11 bases lay in between. The CDR3 spans 13 residues. CDR3 residues: CASSLIERSEAFF. The CDR3 nucleotides read TGTGCCAGCAGTTTAATTGAGCGGAGTGAAGCTTTCTTT.

This rearrangement joins TRBV6-5 to TRBJ2-5; perhaps TRBD2 as D (6 bases). V dropped 6 bases and J dropped 0 bases, with 11 bases sitting between them. This CDR3 region has 14 residues. The germline V gene encodes CDR1 MNHEY and CDR2 SVGAGI. The CDR3 DNA is TGTGCCAGCAGCCCCTGGGACTACCAAGAGACCCAGTACTTC. This sequence encodes CASSPWDYQETQYF.

This clone was observed a handful of times. This CDR3 is CASSVYTGELFF. CDR3 coding DNA: TGCGCCAGCAGCGTCTACACCGGGGAGCTGTTTTTT. The chain is built from TRBV5-1 and TRBJ2-2; D gene unclear. This CDR3 spans 12 amino acids. Germline assignment: CDR1 SGHRS and CDR2 YFSETQ. V was clipped by 4 bases and J by 3 bases, with 4 bases between them.

This clone was found a few times. The V call is TRBV12-3 or TRBV12-4, the J call TRBJ1-2; D not resolved. Trimming shortened V by 2 bases and J by 4 bases, and 8 bases separated the two germline ends. CDR3 size: 13 residues. DNA of the CDR3: TGTGCCAGCAGTTTACCGGGAGGCTATGGCTACACCTTC. Encoded protein: CASSLPGGYGYTF.

The gene calls are TRBV5-1 and TRBJ2-7, with 9 bases that match TRBD1. Germline V gene sequence: CDR1 SGHRS, CDR2 YFSETQ. The CDR3 contains 15 residues. The J segment lost 3 bases and the V segment lost 4 bases, leaving 8 bases of the junction unmatched. DNA of the CDR3: TGCGCCAGCAGCACGTCACAGGGGGCTGTCTACGAGCAGTACTTC. Encoded protein: CASSTSQGAVYEQYF. Supplemented by reference TRBV5-1 and TRBJ2-7, the full variable domain reads KAGVTQTPRYLIKTRGQQVTLSCSPISGHRSVSWYQQTPGQGLQFLFEYFSETQRNKGNFPGRFSGRQFSNSRSEMNVSTLELGDSALYLCASSTSQGAVYEQYFGPGTRLTVT.

The CDR3 DNA reads TGCGCCAGCAGCACCCTACAGGGGGCCCACAATGAGCAGTTCTTC. This translates into CASSTLQGAHNEQFF. This chain links TRBV5-1 with TRBJ2-1; 9 positions match TRBD1. CDR3 length: 15 amino acids. V gave up 4 bases and J gave up 5 bases; unmatched junction bases: 7. The V gene's germline CDR1 is SGHRS and CDR2 YFSETQ. The entire variable domain, with the rest obtained from reference TRBV5-1 and TRBJ2-1, is as follows: KAGVTQTPRYLIKTRGQQVTLSCSPISGHRSVSWYQQTPGQGLQFLFEYFSETQRNKGNFPGRFSGRQFSNSRSEMNVSTLELGDSALYLCASSTLQGAHNEQFFGPGTRLTVL.

This sequence joins TRBV9 and TRBJ2-7; 12 bases line up with TRBD1. Germline values: CDR1 SGDLS, CDR2 YYNGEE. The CDR3 is made up of 14 amino acids. Germline trimming cut 3 bases from V and 5 bases from J; bases unmatched to any gene: 3. CDR3 sequence: CASSGGQGADEQYF. For the CDR3, the DNA is TGTGCCAGCAGCGGGGGACAGGGGGCAGACGAGCAGTACTTC.

This clone was detected only a few times. This chain joins TRBV27 and TRBJ1-1; 7 bases agree with TRBD1. The length of the CDR3 is 15 residues. CDR1 is MNHEY and CDR2 is SMNVEV in the germline V gene (reference sequence). V dropped 3 bases and J dropped 1; count of bases not matched to a gene: 5. The CDR3 DNA reads TGTGCCAGCAGTTTCCACAGGGGTGGGAACACTGAAGCTTTCTTT. Encoded protein: CASSFHRGGNTEAFF.

The rearrangement uses TRBV27 and TRBJ2-3, with D tentatively TRBD2 (6 bases). The CDR3 runs to 14 residues. The V gene lost 0 bases and the J gene lost 4 bases, with 8 bases spanning the gap. From germline, CDR1 is MNHEY and CDR2 SMNVEV (reference sequence). The CDR3 nucleotides are TGTGCCAGCAGTTTATCAGGGGAGGCAGATACGCAGTATTTT. Protein sequence: CASSLSGEADTQYF.

This clone was counted between two and nine times. The chain carries TRBV14 and TRBJ1-4, with D maybe TRBD1 (6 bases). V lost 1 base and J lost 7, with 13 bases in between. The germline CDR1 and CDR2 sequences are SGHDN and FVKESK. This CDR3 has 15 amino acids. For the CDR3, the DNA is TGTGCCAGCAGCCAAGCTCTGGGGGCGGGTGAAAAACTGTTTTTT. As protein: CASSQALGAGEKLFF.

The chain combines TRBV7-9 with TRBJ2-3; 9 bases match TRBD1. Unmatched junction bases numbered 8, after V lost 4 bases and J lost 0 bases. The CDR3 extends over 17 amino acids. The germline V gene has CDR1 SEHNR and CDR2 FQNEAQ (reference sequence). The CDR3 sequence is CASSSITGGASTDTQYF. CDR3 DNA sequence: TGTGCCAGCAGCTCCATCACAGGGGGCGCAAGCACAGATACGCAGTATTTT. Filled out from reference TRBV7-9 and TRBJ2-3, the complete variable domain reads DTGVSQNPRHKITKRGQNVTFRCDPISEHNRLYWYRQTLGQGPEFLTYFQNEAQLEKSRLLSDRFSAERPKGSFSTLEIQRTEQGDSAMYLCASSSITGGASTDTQYFGPGTRLTVL.